The 20 T cell receptor beta chains below all came from one sample that was sequenced in a study of response to subunit inactivated influenza vaccine. Each CDR3 protein is one row after TCRdb ran MiXCR on the RT-PCR reads. The repertoire holds about 500,000 distinct CDR3 sequences, with more than 7% as singletons. The material was PBMCs from blood, obtained roughly 24 months after vaccination. All receptors derive from a man aged 45 to 75 who received an inactivated influenza vaccine.

The chain carries TRBV10-3 and TRBJ2-5; tentative D call: TRBD2 (6 bases). The CDR3 has 13 amino acids. From germline, CDR1 is ENHRY and CDR2 SYGVKD. The V and J ends lost 10 bases and 1 base respectively, with 13 bases between them. The CDR3 is CATKGGVQETQYF. CDR3 bases: TGTGCCACCAAAGGAGGGGTCCAAGAGACCCAGTACTTC.

This clonotype has at least ten counts. CDR3 sequence: CSVEGLAGGGGILDTQYF. The CDR3 nucleotides are TGCAGCGTTGAGGGACTAGCGGGAGGCGGGGGCATCCTAGATACGCAGTATTTT. The chain uses TRBV29-1 and TRBJ2-3; the match to TRBD2 covers 15 bases. The CDR3 consists of 18 residues. Germline-derived CDR1 and CDR2 are SQVTM and ANQGSEA. Trimming removed 3 bases from V and 5 bases from J; junction bases left unmatched: 12.

This chain joins TRBV20-1 and TRBJ2-2; the match to TRBD2 covers 15 bases. The germline CDR1 and CDR2 sequences are DFQATT and SNEGSKA (reference sequence). Trimming removed 0 bases from V and 6 bases from J; junction bases left unmatched: 5. This CDR3 contains 17 residues. As DNA, the CDR3 is TGCAGTGCTAGAGAAGGACTAGCGGGAGGGCCGGCCGGGGAGCTGTTTTTT. Its translation: CSAREGLAGGPAGELFF.

This clonotype was picked up a small number of times. This sequence joins TRBV7-2 and TRBJ2-7, with D maybe TRBD2 (5 bases). CDR1 and CDR2 from the germline V gene are SGHTA and FQGNSA. This CDR3 region has 15 residues. V was cut by 1 base and J by 3 bases, with 13 bases left in between. The chain's CDR3 is CASSLVPLAFYEQYF. Here the CDR3 DNA reads TGTGCCAGCAGCTTAGTACCGCTAGCTTTCTACGAGCAGTACTTC.

As regards this clonotype: A much larger clone lies a single base off, so this may be a read error. CDR3 loop: CASSLRRVNQLMNAEAFF. The CDR3 nucleotides read TGTGCCAGCAGCTTACGAAGGGTAAACCAACTAATGAACGCTGAAGCTTTCTTT. The chain recombines TRBV11-1 with TRBJ1-1, with D uncertain. The CDR3 extends over 18 amino acids. Germline CDR1 is SGHAT and CDR2 is FQDESV (reference sequence).

This clonotype has a count of ten or more. This chain links TRBV11-1 with TRBJ2-5, with D possibly being TRBD1 (5 bases). Trimming cost V 1 base and J 5 bases, with 8 bases left between them. The CDR3 runs to 13 residues. In germline, CDR1 is SGHAT, CDR2 FQDESV (reference sequence). The DNA of the CDR3 is TGTGCCAGCAGCTTAGGTGACAGTGAGACCCAGTACTTC. It translates to CASSLGDSETQYF.

The chain recombines TRBV4-3 with TRBJ2-1; 9 bases are shared with TRBD2. V dropped 0 bases and J dropped 7; count of bases not matched to a gene: 13. Germline-derived CDR1 and CDR2 are LGHNA and YSLEER. This CDR3 comprises 18 residues. CDR3 sequence reads: CASSQDVGAGGLVNEQFF. CDR3 nucleotide sequence: TGCGCCAGCAGCCAAGATGTCGGTGCGGGGGGGCTAGTGAATGAGCAGTTCTTC.

V is TRBV10-3 and J is TRBJ2-2, with D perhaps matching TRBD1 (6 bases). The CDR3 extends over 15 amino acids. Trimming cost V 2 bases and J 4 bases, with 11 bases left between them. The germline gives CDR1 ENHRY, CDR2 SYGVKD. CDR3 residues: CAISEVDRTTGELFF. CDR3 nucleotide sequence: TGTGCCATCAGTGAGGTCGACAGGACCACCGGGGAGCTGTTTTTT.

This chain links TRBV20-1 with TRBJ2-2; TRBD2 is a possible D gene (5 bases). The CDR3 runs 16 residues. Germline lookup yields CDR1 DFQATT and CDR2 SNEGSKA (reference sequence). Trimming stripped 6 bases from V and 4 bases from J, with 21 bases between. The CDR3 DNA reads TGCAGTGCGGAGAGGGTCGGAGCTCCGGGCACCGGGGAGCTGTTTTTT. This sequence encodes CSAERVGAPGTGELFF.

CDR3 coding DNA: TGTGCCAGCAGCTCGACCGAGGGAGCGGGGGTTCTCAATGAGCAGTTCTTC. Translated: CASSSTEGAGVLNEQFF. The chain has TRBV11-2 and TRBJ2-1; 8 bases are shared with TRBD2. The CDR3 sequence is 17 residues long. After removal of 4 bases from V and 6 bases from J, the junction contained 14 bases not matched to a gene. CDR1 SGHAT and CDR2 FQNNGV come from the germline V gene.

This clonotype was seen a handful of times. The chain uses TRBV5-1 and TRBJ2-3, with a weak D call TRBD2 (5 bases). CDR1 and CDR2 from the germline V gene are SGHRS and YFSETQ. Between the trimmed V and J ends, which lost 4 bases and 0 bases, there was a span of 15 bases. The CDR3 contains 16 residues. The CDR3 bases are TGCGCCAGCAGCCCTGGACGGAGGAGTAGCACAGATACGCAGTATTTT. Its protein is CASSPGRRSSTDTQYF.

This clonotype was counted at least ten times. The V and J genes are TRBV2 and TRBJ2-2; possibly TRBD2 for D (6 bases). CDR1 SNHLY and CDR2 FYNNEI come from the germline V gene. The germline V and J ends were trimmed by 4 bases and 0 bases, with 12 bases remaining between them. The CDR3 extends over 16 amino acids. The CDR3 here is CASSAPRLANTGELFF. The CDR3 nucleotides read TGTGCCAGCAGTGCTCCCCGACTAGCGAACACCGGGGAGCTGTTTTTT.

This clonotype was detected only a few times. The rearrangement uses TRBV20-1 and TRBJ1-2, with D hard to call. Germline V lookup: CDR1 DFQATT, CDR2 SNEGSKA (reference sequence). There are 9 residues in the CDR3. Trimming shortened V by 8 bases and J by 5 bases, and 6 bases separated the two germline ends. CDR3 sequence: CSPPYGYTF. The CDR3 bases are TGCAGTCCTCCTTATGGCTACACCTTC.

This clonotype was observed a few times. A much larger clonotype is one base distant, so this may be a read error. The chain has TRBV20-1 and TRBJ1-5; 8 nucleotides agree with TRBD1. CDR3 size: 12 residues. Unmatched junction bases numbered 3, after V lost 3 bases and J lost 8 bases. Germline V CDR1 and CDR2: DFQATT, SNEGSKA (reference sequence). The CDR3 DNA follows: TGCAGTGCTAGGGCACAGGGGGAGCCCCAGCATTTT. This sequence encodes CSARAQGEPQHF.

This clonotype was picked up many times. The rearrangement uses TRBV11-2 and TRBJ2-3; TRBD1 is a possible D gene (6 bases). Trimming left V 4 bases short and J 6 bases short, with 8 bases between. The germline gives CDR1 SGHAT, CDR2 FQNNGV. The CDR3 has 12 residues. This CDR3 reads CASSYGQDTQYF. The CDR3, as DNA: TGTGCCAGCAGCTACGGACAGGATACGCAGTATTTT.

This clonotype was counted a few times. CDR3 bases: TGTGCCAGCAGCTCCCTGGGGGGGAACACTGAAGCTTTCTTT. Its protein product is CASSSLGGNTEAFF. The chain couples TRBV11-2 to TRBJ1-1; the D gene is possibly TRBD1 (5 bases). CDR1 is SGHAT and CDR2 is FQNNGV in the germline V gene. The CDR3 contains 14 residues. Between the trimmed V and J ends, which lost 4 bases and 1 base, there was a span of 10 bases.

This clonotype was seen repeatedly, ten times or more. The J gene is TRBJ2-1, the V gene TRBV5-5, with D possibly TRBD1 on 5 matching bases. Germline values: CDR1 SGHKS, CDR2 YYEKEE (reference sequence). The CDR3 loop spans 13 amino acids. Between the trimmed V and J ends, which lost 1 base and 6 bases, there was a span of 8 bases. CDR3 loop: CASSLWGSNEQFF. As DNA, the CDR3 is TGTGCCAGCAGCTTGTGGGGCTCCAATGAGCAGTTCTTC.

This rearrangement joins TRBV11-2 to TRBJ2-7, with TRBD1 matching 10 bases. The CDR3 is 15 residues long. Germline V lookup: CDR1 SGHAT, CDR2 FQNNGV. After removal of 1 base from V and 6 bases from J, the junction contained 6 bases not matched to a gene. The CDR3 nucleotides read TGTGCCAGCAGCTTAGGACAGGGGGCGCTTAGCGAGCAGTACTTC. Amino acids: CASSLGQGALSEQYF. The full variable domain, rest sourced from reference TRBV11-2 and TRBJ2-7, is EAGVAQSPRYKIIEKRQSVAFWCNPISGHATLYWYQQILGQGPKLLIQFQNNGVVDDSQLPKDRFSAERLKGVDSTLKIQPAKLEDSAVYLCASSLGQGALSEQYFGPGTRLTVT.

This clonotype has a handful of counts. The V and J genes are TRBV5-1 and TRBJ2-3; the D gene is possibly TRBD1 (6 bases). V was shortened by 0 bases and J by 0 bases, with 20 bases between the two germline ends. The CDR3 consists of 19 residues. Germline CDR1 and CDR2: SGHRS and YFSETQ. DNA for the CDR3: TGCGCCAGCAGCTTGGAACCAGGACAGCCGGATTCTAGCACAGATACGCAGTATTTT. Translating it yields CASSLEPGQPDSSTDTQYF.

A few counts support this clonotype. The J gene is TRBJ2-5, the V gene TRBV24-1; 14 nucleotides line up with TRBD2. With 4 bases clipped from V and 3 bases from J, the junction kept 12 bases outside the gene matches. This CDR3 has 19 amino acids. In germline, CDR1 is KGHDR, CDR2 SFDVKD. CDR3 DNA sequence: TGTGCCACCAGTGACTATCGGACTAGCGGGAGGATCAGTGAAGAGACCCAGTACTTC. Residues: CATSDYRTSGRISEETQYF.